This TCR beta chain comes out of a study of long-term antiretroviral therapy in people with HIV (dated by TCRdb to 2022 to 2024). Background for the entire study: Collection of the earliest samples took place about a decade ahead of the 2015 WHO recommendation for immediate ART, at a time when ART was typically delayed until CD4 counts fell. A retrospective serial study tested whether ART initiation and durable HIV suppression were associated with changes in peripheral blood TRB repertoire composition and diversity. The cohort contributed fewer than 200 cryopreserved PBMC samples from 30 adults with confirmed HIV infection, collected serially over a mean of around 6 years (range 1-12). Among the approximately 30 participants with HIV, eleven to twelve were female. No cross-contamination during QIAcube processing turned up in test extractions that ran a monoclonal T-cell line alongside 33 polyclonal samples.

Participants were included only if at least one PBMC sample before ART initiation and at least two post-ART samples were available. All participants with HIV were treated in the United States of America. Before DNA extraction, cryopreserved samples containing about 0.9-10 million PBMC were thawed and washed. At the time of the earliest PBMC sample for each participant with HIV, ages ranged from roughly 23 to 60 years. PBMC samples from each participant spanned 1-4 timepoints before ART initiation and 2-8 timepoints after ART initiation, with a median of 7 samples. Serial HIV viral load, CD4+ T-cell count, ART history and demographic data were obtained for every participant. A Qiagen kit on a QIAcube was used to extract genomic DNA from unsorted PBMC, with samples processed in batches of 12. What the study reported, not specific to this receptor: Compared with controls, HIV repertoires had narrower CDR3 length ranges, and the network structure pointed to an antigen-experienced repertoire that shifted only slightly toward naive after ART. No data were available on ART adherence, viral resistance or therapy changes, limiting inferences about post-ART repertoire changes. Since PBMC availability was limited, sequencing covered only the TCR beta chain, with no alpha chain pairing. Expanded TRB clones identified before ART initiation dominated the repertoire at all time points, although this dominance fluctuated and declined in many PLHIV after ART. Because pre-ART samples had limited cell numbers, unsorted PBMC were profiled rather than sorted CD4+ and CD8+ T cells. Starting ART was linked to a significant rise in TRB diversity, yet even with long-term ART the diversity remained significantly lower than in transplant donor controls. The samples span the years 2004 to 2017, and the ART regimens used may be less effective than current regimens.

Sequencing of the TRB variable region was done with the immunoSEQ hsTCRB v3.0 assay at survey level resolution. A depth of about 40,000-50,000 T-cell genomes per sample was targeted for TRB sequencing. Pooled TRB libraries were sequenced on an Illumina MiSeq with a v3 150-cycle kit. The study's processing was this. Repertoire analysis was run in R within a reproducible Nextflow workflow that covered QC, data transformation and analysis. Custom analyses were implemented in LymphoSeq2, an R package for AIRR-Seq data exploration. A few samples that produced fewer than 5000 total TRB sequences were removed, so under 200 HIV repertoires were analyzed. Of the 188 retained HIV repertoires, 55 to 60 were collected before and more than 120 after ART initiation. Repertoires were downsampled to 5000 TRB nucleotide sequences, and summary statistics were averaged over 100 downsampling iterations. Only TRB sequences with CDR3 regions of at least seven amino acids were retained for analysis. Two measures captured diversity: a Shannon entropy-derived clonality score and the Gini coefficient. Repertoire networks linked the top 5000 CDR3 amino acid sequences whenever two sequences differed by an edit distance of one. For TRB CDR3 amino acid sequences, GLIPH2 was used to predict antigen specificity groups and MHC restriction. To flag known associations with CMV, EBV, HIV or tissue antigens, CDR3 amino acid sequences were compared against VDJdb and McPAS-TCR. Pre-ART, post-ART and control groups were compared with Wilcoxon signed-rank tests and Holm-Bonferroni correction. The immuneACCESS repertoire file appears here via TCRdb, limited to in-frame rearrangements. These files lack a portion of the clones; in checked studies, under half of the deficit traces to unresolved V genes, and the cause of the others is not known. The V and J calls and the clone size are those of that table, but D and trimming were determined from the DNA. The sample contains more than 20,000 clones, around 85% of them found a single time. The ten largest clones represent more than 3% of the sample.

For CDR1 and CDR2, the germline V gene (reference sequence) lists LNHDA and SQIVND. V was cut back by 8 bases and J by 7 bases, leaving a gap of 14 bases between them. The CDR3, from cysteine to phenylalanine, totals 12 residues. Only CDR3 DNA remains: 36 bases, in frame from the first base. Notes on this clone: Its antigen is still unknown. Base-call qualities are not available, and no considerably larger clone is one nucleotide away.

The starting material was unsorted PBMCs, obtained roughly 4 years after starting antiretroviral therapy. This receptor was identified in a man younger than 35 with HIV. In this chain, TRBV19 is recombined with TRBJ1-2; TRBD1 is perhaps the D gene, given 6 matching bases. The DNA reads TGTGCCAGTTCACAGGGTTTCTCTGGCTACACCTTC. The resulting protein is CASSQGFSGYTF.